Listed below are T cell receptor beta chains from one sample, sequenced in a study of blood T cell repertoires in COVID-19. The repertoire was sequenced with immunoSEQ multiplex PCR; TCRdb's copy has only in-frame clones and lacks some. The table shows about 230,000 clones, with about 91% occurring only once. The sample taken for sequencing was PBMCs or T cells enriched from blood (not recorded which). These receptors all come from a woman aged 40 to 55 with acute COVID-19. The CDR3 runs from the conserved cysteine through the conserved F or W. The order of the fields is J gene, V gene, clone size, D gene, CDR3 DNA, CDR3 protein. D genes are given only for firm matches. Some rows mark clone size as missing; the rest say once, few, many or name a class of expanded clone.

>TRBJ1-5|TRBV25-1|-|-
TGTGCCAGCAGTGCCCAGGGGCCCAATCAGCCCCAGCATTTT
CASSAQGPNQPQHF
>TRBJ2-3|TRBV7-9|-|TRBD2
TGTGCCAGCAGCGAGGGAGCGGGAGCTACGCCCGCAGGCGATACGCAGTATTTT
CASSEGAGATPAGDTQYF
>TRBJ1-2|TRBV10-3|-|-
TGTGCCATCAGTGAGACGGTAAACTATGGCTACACCTTC
CAISETVNYGYTF
>TRBJ2-2|TRBV6-6|-|TRBD1
TGTGCCAGCAGCACTGGACAGGGACCGAACACCGGGGAGCTGTTTTTT
CASSTGQGPNTGELFF
>TRBJ2-1|TRBV10-2|once|TRBD2
TGCGCCAGCACCGGGACTAGCGGGAGAAATGAGCAGTTCTTC
CASTGTSGRNEQFF
>TRBJ1-2|TRBV27|-|TRBD1
TGTGCCAGCAGAAGAACAGGGGGCTATGGCTACACCTTC
CASRRTGGYGYTF
>TRBJ1-6|TRBV5-4|-|TRBD1
TGTGCCAGCAGCTTGGGCGACAGGGGGCATTCACCCCTCCACTTT
CASSLGDRGHSPLHF
>TRBJ1-2|TRBV10-3|-|TRBD1
TGTGCCATCAGTCCGGGACAGGGGACGATCTTC
CAISPGQGTIF
>TRBJ2-3|TRBV3-1/TRBV3-2|-|TRBD2
TGTGCCAGCAATTTACGCGGGGGTAGCGCAGATACGCAGTATTTT
CASNLRGGSADTQYF
>TRBJ1-3|TRBV6-5|-|-
TGTGCCAGCAGTTCCAGAACGAACTCTGGAAACACCATATATTTT
CASSSRTNSGNTIYF
>TRBJ1-3|TRBV25-1|-|-
TGTGCCAGCAGTCAAACAGGGATCTCTGGAAACACCATATATTTT
CASSQTGISGNTIYF
>TRBJ1-1|TRBV6-5|-|-
TGTGCCAGCAGTCAGGCCGCCCTCGGTGAAGCTTTCTTT
CASSQAALGEAFF
>TRBJ1-5|TRBV2|few|-
TGTGCCAGCAGTGAAGCTTCAGGGCCGCAGCCCCAGCATTTT
CASSEASGPQPQHF
>TRBJ1-5|TRBV19|-|-
TGTGCCAGTAGTATAGGATGGGGCCAGCCCCAGCATTTT
CASSIGWGQPQHF
>TRBJ2-1|TRBV27|-|-
TGTGCCAGCAGTCGAGACGGGGATTCCTACAATGAGCAGTTCTTC
CASSRDGDSYNEQFF
>TRBJ2-1|TRBV19|-|TRBD1
TGTGCCAGTAGTATAGTAACCCCAGGGGGCAATGAGCAGTTCTTC
CASSIVTPGGNEQFF
>TRBJ2-3|TRBV4-3|-|TRBD2
TGCGCCAGCAGCCAGGATACTAGCGGGGGGGCAGGTACGCAGTATTTT
CASSQDTSGGAGTQYF